Below are 22 T cell receptor beta chains sequenced from a single sample in a study of cytomegalovirus exposure and HLA in healthy donors. Primers: 60 Vbeta forward and 13 Jbeta reverse. Method: immunoSEQ multiplex PCR; TCRdb's copy keeps in-frame clones and lacks some. The sample has under 150,000 clones; approximately 85% are singletons. Sequencing used PBMCs. These receptors originate from a woman in her 30s in good health and CMV-seropositive.

Only one count was recorded for this clone. The chain uses TRBV13 and TRBJ1-2; 8 bases match TRBD1. The CDR3 contains 14 residues. Trimming took 3 bases from V and 1 from J; bases not matched to a gene: 1. Germline CDR1 is PRHDT and CDR2 is FYEKMQ (reference sequence). The CDR3 coding sequence is TGTGCCAGCAGCTTCACAGGGGGTAACTATGGCTACACCTTC. Translating it yields CASSFTGGNYGYTF.

The rearrangement joins TRBV29-1 to TRBJ2-2; 9 bases match TRBD2. This CDR3 has 16 amino acids. With 7 bases clipped from V and 1 base from J, the junction kept 10 bases outside the gene matches. In germline, CDR1 is SQVTM, CDR2 ANQGSEA. CDR3 loop: CSAGAPAGGNTGELFF. CDR3 nucleotide sequence: TGCAGCGCCGGGGCGCCAGCGGGGGGGAACACCGGGGAGCTGTTTTTT.

This clone has a handful of counts. This chain uses TRBV2 with TRBJ1-2; the D gene is possibly TRBD1 (5 bases). Trimming took off 6 bases at V and 4 bases at J, with 12 bases between the two ends. CDR1 and CDR2 from the germline V gene are SNHLY and FYNNEI. The length of the CDR3 is 13 residues. Here the CDR3 reads CASRPREPYGYTF. DNA of the CDR3: TGTGCCAGCAGGCCCAGGGAACCCTATGGCTACACCTTC.

CDR3 protein: CASSVEGRGRTEAFF. The CDR3 nucleotides are TGTGCCAGCAGCGTAGAAGGCAGGGGGCGGACTGAAGCTTTCTTT. The chain employs TRBV9 and TRBJ1-1; TRBD1 aligns across 8 bases. The CDR3 contains 15 residues. Germline V gene sequence: CDR1 SGDLS, CDR2 YYNGEE. Trimming took 0 bases from V and 5 from J; bases not matched to a gene: 6.

The rearrangement uses TRBV4-1 and TRBJ1-5; 8 bases map to TRBD1. V lost 3 bases and J lost 8; bases outside the gene matches: 3. CDR1 MGHRA and CDR2 YSYEKL come from the germline V gene. The CDR3 consists of 13 residues. CDR3 sequence (DNA): TGCGCCAGCAGCCAGACGGACAGGGAGCCCCAGCATTTT. This gives the protein CASSQTDREPQHF.

J is TRBJ2-1 and V is TRBV6-5; D is unresolved. This CDR3 comprises 14 residues. From germline, CDR1 is MNHEY and CDR2 SVGAGI. The V and J ends lost 6 bases and 1 base respectively, with 10 bases between them. The CDR3 DNA reads as TGTGCCAGCAGCACGACTGATTCCTACAATGAGCAGTTCTTC. It encodes CASSTTDSYNEQFF.

This clone was recorded only once. V and J are TRBV6-6 and TRBJ1-2; maybe TRBD1 (5 bases). V was trimmed by 8 bases and J by 4 bases, leaving 8 bases between them. CDR1 is MNHNY and CDR2 is SVGAGI in the germline V gene (reference sequence). The length of the CDR3 is 11 residues. The DNA for the CDR3 is TGTGCCAGCCGGGGGAGCTATGGCTACACCTTC. As protein: CASRGSYGYTF.

The V call is TRBV27, the J call TRBJ2-1; 11 nucleotides line up with TRBD2. Germline CDR1 is MNHEY and CDR2 is SMNVEV (reference sequence). CDR3 length: 19 amino acids. J lost 4 bases, V lost 7 bases, and 18 bases had no gene match. The CDR3, as DNA: TGTGCCAGCAACCCTGGACTAGCGGGTGGGACCCCCTCATACAATGAGCAGTTCTTC. It codes for CASNPGLAGGTPSYNEQFF.

The genes are TRBV5-4 and TRBJ2-5; D possibly corresponds to TRBD2 (6 bases). With the DNA end fitting TRBJ2-7 better, the J assignment may be wrong. Germline loops: CDR1 SGHNT, CDR2 YYREEE (reference sequence). This CDR3 has 15 residues. The CDR3 nucleotides are TGTGCCAGCAGCTTGGGCGGGAAGAGCTCCTACGAGCAGTACTTC. Protein product: CASSLGGKSSYEQYF.

This clone was seen only a few times. CDR3 DNA sequence: TGCGCCAGCAGTTATGAGGGAGGGTTGAGCTCCTACAATGAGCAGTTCTTC. Translation: CASSYEGGLSSYNEQFF. The chain recombines TRBV10-2 with TRBJ2-1; 7 bases are shared with TRBD2. CDR3 length: 17 amino acids. V shed 5 bases, J shed 0 bases, and the junction held 10 bases outside the gene matches. Germline V gives CDR1 WSHSY, CDR2 SAAADI.

This clone has more than one count but fewer than ten. The chain uses TRBV7-6 and TRBJ1-3; 11 bases are shared with TRBD1. The germline V gene has CDR1 SGHVS and CDR2 FNYEAQ. The length of the CDR3 is 17 residues. V lost 4 bases, J lost 2 bases, and 7 bases stayed unmatched. CDR3 sequence: CASSSPGTGGTGNTIYF. The CDR3 nucleotides are TGTGCCAGCAGCTCCCCCGGGACAGGGGGTACTGGAAACACCATATATTTT.

The J gene is TRBJ1-2, the V gene TRBV10-1, with D perhaps matching TRBD1 (6 bases). The CDR3 has 16 amino acids. The germline CDR1 and CDR2 sequences are WNHNN and SYGVQD (reference sequence). Trimming stripped 0 bases from V and 5 bases from J, with 16 bases between. The CDR3 region is CASSESGAVTRYGYTF. CDR3 sequence (DNA): TGCGCCAGCAGTGAGTCGGGGGCAGTCACACGTTATGGCTACACCTTC.

This clone appeared a single time. The chain employs TRBV6-6 and TRBJ2-7, with TRBD1 identical over 9 bases. Germline trimming cut 7 bases from V and 5 bases from J; bases unmatched to any gene: 9. Germline CDR1 reads MNHNY; CDR2 reads SVGAGI (reference sequence). The CDR3 covers 14 residues. The CDR3 loop reads CASISGTGLHEQYF. As DNA, the CDR3 is TGTGCCAGCATCTCCGGGACAGGGCTTCACGAGCAGTACTTC.

This clone appeared a few times. The rearrangement uses TRBV9 and TRBJ1-1, with D hard to call. The V gene lost 0 bases and the J gene lost 0 bases, with 6 bases spanning the gap. Looked up from germline, CDR1 is SGDLS and CDR2 is YYNGEE. This CDR3 has 14 residues. CDR3 in DNA: TGTGCCAGCAGCGTAGGGCCCCTGAACACTGAAGCTTTCTTT. This encodes CASSVGPLNTEAFF. Looking up the rest from reference TRBV9 and TRBJ1-1 gives the full variable domain: DSGVTQTPKHLITATGQRVTLRCSPRSGDLSVYWYQQSLDQGLQFLIQYYNGEERAKGNILERFSAQQFPDLHSELNLSSLELGDSALYFCASSVGPLNTEAFFGQGTRLTVV.

This clone was counted only a few times. The chain uses TRBV4-2 and TRBJ1-5; possibly TRBD1 for D (5 bases). Germline CDR1 LGHNA, CDR2 YNFKEQ. The V and J ends lost 3 bases and 4 bases respectively, with 10 bases between them. The CDR3 spans 14 residues. In DNA, the CDR3 is TGTGCCAGCAGCCAGGCCCAGGGAAATCAGCCCCAGCATTTT. Its translation is CASSQAQGNQPQHF.

The V call is TRBV27, the J call TRBJ2-7; the D gene is possibly TRBD1 (5 bases). Per the germline V gene, CDR1 is MNHEY and CDR2 is SMNVEV (reference sequence). V was cut by 5 bases and J by 2 bases, with 16 bases left in between. The CDR3 totals 15 residues. The CDR3 region is CASSTPTGPTYEQYF. The CDR3 DNA is TGTGCCAGCAGTACACCCACAGGACCAACCTACGAGCAGTACTTC.

The chain has TRBV18 and TRBJ2-5, with D possibly TRBD1 on 5 matching bases. The end of the DNA aligns better with TRBJ2-7, so the J call may be wrong. Germline CDR1 and CDR2: KGHSH and LQKENI. There are 13 residues in the CDR3. The CDR3 protein is CASSPKGAYEQYF. The CDR3 nucleotides read TGTGCCAGCTCACCAAAAGGGGCCTACGAGCAGTACTTC.

Here the CDR3 reads CASSLGQGPTYEQYF. Written as DNA, the CDR3 is TGTGCCAGCAGCTTAGGTCAGGGGCCAACCTACGAGCAGTACTTC. The V call is TRBV7-6, the J call TRBJ2-7, with D tentatively TRBD1 (6 bases). V was shortened by 1 base and J by 2 bases, with 12 bases between the two germline ends. Germline CDR1 reads SGHVS; CDR2 reads FNYEAQ. The CDR3 length is 15 residues.

The gene calls are TRBV19 and TRBJ2-7; D remains unclear. Germline CDR1 LNHDA, CDR2 SQIVND (reference sequence). Trimming took 3 bases from V and 1 from J, leaving 7 bases between them. CDR3 length: 13 amino acids. In DNA, the CDR3 is TGTGCCAGTAGTATGATAGATTCCTACGAGCAGTACTTC. Translation gives CASSMIDSYEQYF.

V usage is TRBV2 and J usage is TRBJ1-1; 8 bases map to TRBD1. Germline V lookup: CDR1 SNHLY, CDR2 FYNNEI. This CDR3 comprises 14 residues. The ends lost 6 bases at V and 0 bases at J; junction bases unmatched: 3. CDR3 nucleotides: TGTGCCAGCAGGGACAGGGCGGTGAACACTGAAGCTTTCTTT. It translates to CASRDRAVNTEAFF.

The J gene is TRBJ1-1, the V gene TRBV7-2; no reliable D call. The CDR3 extends over 15 amino acids. Germline V gene sequence: CDR1 SGHTA, CDR2 FQGNSA. V was trimmed by 4 bases and J by 6 bases, leaving 18 bases between them. For the CDR3, the DNA is TGTGCCAGCAGCTCAGACTCGGCCCGGAAGGCTGAAGCTTTCTTT. Encoded protein: CASSSDSARKAEAFF.

The genes are TRBV6-5 and TRBJ1-1; D unclear. The germline gives CDR1 MNHEY, CDR2 SVGAGI. This CDR3 comprises 14 residues. Trimming shortened V by 2 bases and J by 0 bases, and 7 bases separated the two germline ends. In nucleotides, the CDR3 is TGTGCCAGCAGTTACAACGGGTTGAACACTGAAGCTTTCTTT. The encoded protein is CASSYNGLNTEAFF.